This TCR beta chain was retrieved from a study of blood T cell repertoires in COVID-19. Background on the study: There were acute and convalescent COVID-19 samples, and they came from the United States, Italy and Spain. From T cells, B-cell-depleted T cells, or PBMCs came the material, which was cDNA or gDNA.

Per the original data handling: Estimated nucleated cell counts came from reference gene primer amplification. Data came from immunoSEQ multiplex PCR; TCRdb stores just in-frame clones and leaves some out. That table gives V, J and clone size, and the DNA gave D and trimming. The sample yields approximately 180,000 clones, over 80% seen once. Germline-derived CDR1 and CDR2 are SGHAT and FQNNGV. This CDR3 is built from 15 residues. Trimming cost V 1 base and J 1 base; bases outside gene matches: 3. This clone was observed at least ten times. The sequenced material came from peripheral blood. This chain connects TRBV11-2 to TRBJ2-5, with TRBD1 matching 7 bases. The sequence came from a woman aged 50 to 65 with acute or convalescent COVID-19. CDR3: CASSLAAGGQETQYF. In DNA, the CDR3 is TGTGCCAGCAGCTTAGCAGCAGGGGGCCAAGAGACCCAGTACTTC.